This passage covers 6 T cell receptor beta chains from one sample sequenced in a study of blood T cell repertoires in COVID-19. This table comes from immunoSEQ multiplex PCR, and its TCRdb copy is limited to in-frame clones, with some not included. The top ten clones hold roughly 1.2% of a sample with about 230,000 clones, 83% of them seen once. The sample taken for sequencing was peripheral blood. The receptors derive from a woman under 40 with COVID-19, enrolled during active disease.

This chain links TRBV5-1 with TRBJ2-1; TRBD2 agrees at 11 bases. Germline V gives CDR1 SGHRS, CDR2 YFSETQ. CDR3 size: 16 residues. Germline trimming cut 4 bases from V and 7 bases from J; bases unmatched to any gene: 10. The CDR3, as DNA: TGCGCCAGCAGCCCACCCATAGCGGGGGGGCGAAATGAGCAGTTCTTC. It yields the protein CASSPPIAGGRNEQFF.

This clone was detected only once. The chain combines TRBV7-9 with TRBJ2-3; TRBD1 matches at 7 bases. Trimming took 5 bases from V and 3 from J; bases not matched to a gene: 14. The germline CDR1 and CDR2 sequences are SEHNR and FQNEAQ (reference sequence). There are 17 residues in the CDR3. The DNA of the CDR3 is TGTGCCAGCAGCCTAGTTAGACAGGGCGGTGGTACAGATACGCAGTATTTT. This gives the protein CASSLVRQGGGTDTQYF.

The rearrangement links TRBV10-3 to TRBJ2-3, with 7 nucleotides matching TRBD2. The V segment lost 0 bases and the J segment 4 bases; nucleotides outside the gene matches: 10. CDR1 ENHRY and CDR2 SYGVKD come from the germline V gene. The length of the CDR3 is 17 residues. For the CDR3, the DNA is TGTGCCATCAGTGAGTCGACACGGGCTAGCGGACCAGATACGCAGTATTTT. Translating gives CAISESTRASGPDTQYF.

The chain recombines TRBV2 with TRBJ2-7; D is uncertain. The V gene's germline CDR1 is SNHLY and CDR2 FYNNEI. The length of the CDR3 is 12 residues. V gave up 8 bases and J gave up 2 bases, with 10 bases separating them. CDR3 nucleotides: TGTGCCAGCTCACAGACAACCTACGAGCAGTACTTC. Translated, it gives CASSQTTYEQYF.

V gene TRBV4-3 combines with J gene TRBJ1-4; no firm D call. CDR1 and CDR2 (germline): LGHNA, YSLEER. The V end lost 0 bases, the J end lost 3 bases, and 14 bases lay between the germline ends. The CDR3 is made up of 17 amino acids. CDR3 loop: CASSQEGARGPNEKLFF. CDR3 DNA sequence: TGCGCCAGCAGCCAAGAAGGCGCCCGAGGCCCTAATGAAAAACTGTTTTTT.

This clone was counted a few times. CDR3 residues: CASSVDATGEKLFF. The CDR3 region has the DNA TGTGCCAGCAGCGTAGATGCCACCGGTGAAAAACTGTTTTTT. The genes are TRBV9 and TRBJ1-4; unclear D gene. Germline V CDR1 and CDR2: SGDLS, YYNGEE. Trimming cost V 0 bases and J 7 bases, with 10 bases left between them. The CDR3 is 14 residues long. The whole variable domain, remainder taken from reference TRBV9 and TRBJ1-4, is DSGVTQTPKHLITATGQRVTLRCSPRSGDLSVYWYQQSLDQGLQFLIQYYNGEERAKGNILERFSAQQFPDLHSELNLSSLELGDSALYFCASSVDATGEKLFFGSGTQLSVL.